Listed below are T cell receptor beta chains from one sample, sequenced in a study of shared T cell receptors in the human thymus. Only in-frame clones appear in the TCRdb table, and some are missing; sequencing was by immunoSEQ multiplex PCR. The profile shows some 700,000 clones, around 89% of them singletons. This sample was shared with a second study, whose subject was human thymus T cells.

Sequencing was performed on thymocytes. These receptors all stem from a boy younger than two with a congenital heart defect. Each CDR3 is given with its conserved first and last residue. The D gene is left open where the match is weak. The size of a clone is reported for some rows only, either as once, few or many, or as a class for expanded clones.

V gene: TRBV2
clone size: -
D gene: TRBD2
J gene: TRBJ2-7
CDR3 protein: CASHGNTWGTSGSYEQYF
CDR3 DNA: TGTGCCAGTCACGGGAACACCTGGGGGACTAGCGGCTCCTACGAGCAGTACTTC

V gene: TRBV4-3
clone size: -
D gene: TRBD2
J gene: TRBJ2-7
CDR3 protein: CASSQDGGQRAGGDYEQYF
CDR3 DNA: TGCGCCAGCAGCCAAGATGGTGGCCAGAGAGCGGGAGGGGATTACGAGCAGTACTTC

V gene: TRBV2
clone size: once
D gene: -
J gene: TRBJ2-1
CDR3 protein: CASSERDTHPPDEQFF
CDR3 DNA: TGTGCCAGCAGTGAAAGGGACACCCACCCTCCCGATGAGCAGTTCTTC

V gene: TRBV29-1
clone size: -
D gene: -
J gene: TRBJ1-1
CDR3 protein: CSAVNSEMNTEAFF
CDR3 DNA: TGCAGCGCCGTAAACAGTGAGATGAACACTGAAGCTTTCTTT

V gene: TRBV9
clone size: -
D gene: -
J gene: TRBJ2-3
CDR3 protein: CASSRRTKTDTQYF
CDR3 DNA: TGTGCCAGCAGCAGACGGACTAAAACAGATACGCAGTATTTT

V gene: TRBV7-2
clone size: few
D gene: TRBD2
J gene: TRBJ2-1
CDR3 protein: CASSRATSGRRSFYNEQFF
CDR3 DNA: TGTGCCAGCAGCCGTGCGACTAGCGGGAGACGCTCGTTCTACAATGAGCAGTTCTTC

V gene: TRBV5-6
clone size: -
D gene: -
J gene: TRBJ1-5
CDR3 protein: CASSKRRVAHSNQPQHF
CDR3 DNA: TGTGCCAGCAGCAAACGCAGGGTGGCCCATAGCAATCAGCCCCAGCATTTT

V gene: TRBV27
clone size: once
D gene: -
J gene: TRBJ1-2
CDR3 protein: CATRTGHSNYGYTF
CDR3 DNA: TGTGCCACCCGAACGGGACACAGTAACTATGGCTACACCTTC

V gene: TRBV6-1
clone size: -
D gene: TRBD1
J gene: TRBJ1-4
CDR3 protein: CASSEYRGDEKLFF
CDR3 DNA: TGTGCCAGCAGTGAGTACAGGGGGGACGAAAAACTGTTTTTT

V gene: TRBV6-5
clone size: -
D gene: -
J gene: TRBJ2-7
CDR3 protein: CASSARVAGGYEQYF
CDR3 DNA: TGTGCCAGCAGTGCCCGAGTCGCGGGTGGCTACGAGCAGTACTTC

V gene: TRBV25-1
clone size: -
D gene: TRBD1
J gene: TRBJ2-3
CDR3 protein: CASSESSGQGDTQYF
CDR3 DNA: TGTGCCAGCAGTGAATCGTCCGGACAGGGCGATACGCAGTATTTT

V gene: TRBV30
clone size: -
D gene: TRBD2
J gene: TRBJ2-2
CDR3 protein: CAWRQGLAWNTGELFF
CDR3 DNA: TGTGCCTGGAGGCAGGGACTAGCGTGGAACACCGGGGAGCTGTTTTTT

V gene: TRBV6-6
clone size: -
D gene: -
J gene: TRBJ1-1
CDR3 protein: CASSLLLGVSTEAFF
CDR3 DNA: TGTGCCAGCAGTCTACTTTTAGGGGTTTCGACTGAAGCTTTCTTT

V gene: TRBV2
clone size: -
D gene: -
J gene: TRBJ2-1
CDR3 protein: CASRYSGRTYNEQFF
CDR3 DNA: TGTGCCAGCAGGTATAGCGGTCGTACCTACAATGAGCAGTTCTTC

V gene: TRBV28
clone size: -
D gene: -
J gene: TRBJ1-1
CDR3 protein: CASSPSTGNNATEAFF
CDR3 DNA: TGTGCCAGCAGTCCCTCTACAGGGAATAATGCCACTGAAGCTTTCTTT

V gene: TRBV5-1
clone size: -
D gene: -
J gene: TRBJ2-3
CDR3 protein: CASSSGLRTDTQYF
CDR3 DNA: TGCGCCAGCAGCTCGGGACTCCGCACAGATACGCAGTATTTT

V gene: TRBV7-9
clone size: -
D gene: TRBD1
J gene: TRBJ2-5
CDR3 protein: CASRDIRDRAEETQYF
CDR3 DNA: TGTGCCAGCAGAGACATCCGGGACAGGGCAGAAGAGACCCAGTACTTC

V gene: TRBV29-1
clone size: -
D gene: TRBD1
J gene: TRBJ2-5
CDR3 protein: CSACGGRGTETQYF
CDR3 DNA: TGCAGCGCATGTGGGGGCAGGGGGACAGAGACCCAGTACTTC

V gene: TRBV4-3
clone size: -
D gene: TRBD2
J gene: TRBJ2-1
CDR3 protein: CASSPLSTSGSMGNEQFF
CDR3 DNA: TGCGCCAGCAGCCCCCTATCGACTAGCGGGAGTATGGGGAATGAGCAGTTCTTC

V gene: TRBV10-3
clone size: -
D gene: TRBD2
J gene: TRBJ2-3
CDR3 protein: CAISRAPGTSDSDTQYF
CDR3 DNA: TGTGCCATCAGTCGGGCCCCCGGGACTAGCGACTCAGATACGCAGTATTTT

V gene: TRBV7-8
clone size: -
D gene: -
J gene: TRBJ2-7
CDR3 protein: CASSFNRPSYEQYF
CDR3 DNA: TGTGCCAGCAGCTTTAACAGGCCATCCTACGAGCAGTACTTC

V gene: TRBV30
clone size: -
D gene: TRBD1
J gene: TRBJ2-1
CDR3 protein: CAWRPIPGPTGGNEQFF
CDR3 DNA: TGTGCCTGGAGGCCAATCCCGGGGCCCACAGGGGGGAATGAGCAGTTCTTC

V gene: TRBV5-1
clone size: -
D gene: TRBD2
J gene: TRBJ2-7
CDR3 protein: CASSLAGEWSGSSYEQYF
CDR3 DNA: TGCGCCAGCAGCTTGGCGGGGGAGTGGAGCGGGAGTTCCTACGAGCAGTACTTC

V gene: TRBV4-2
clone size: once
D gene: -
J gene: TRBJ2-2
CDR3 protein: CASSQDVFALADTTGELFF
CDR3 DNA: TGTGCCAGCAGCCAAGATGTGTTCGCGTTAGCGGACACCACCGGGGAGCTGTTTTTT

V gene: TRBV6-5
clone size: -
D gene: -
J gene: TRBJ2-2
CDR3 protein: CASNPRRDTGELFF
CDR3 DNA: TGTGCCAGCAATCCCAGGAGGGACACCGGGGAGCTGTTTTTT

V gene: TRBV29-1
clone size: -
D gene: -
J gene: TRBJ1-1
CDR3 protein: CSVVSPRDSNTEAFF
CDR3 DNA: TGCAGCGTTGTTAGTCCGCGTGATTCGAACACTGAAGCTTTCTTT

V gene: TRBV2
clone size: -
D gene: TRBD2
J gene: TRBJ2-2
CDR3 protein: CARGRDTGELFF
CDR3 DNA: TGTGCCAGAGGGAGGGACACCGGGGAGCTGTTTTTT

V gene: TRBV27
clone size: -
D gene: -
J gene: TRBJ2-7
CDR3 protein: CASSFRDSPGEQYF
CDR3 DNA: TGTGCCAGCAGTTTCCGGGACTCTCCGGGCGAGCAGTACTTC

V gene: TRBV30
clone size: -
D gene: -
J gene: TRBJ2-3
CDR3 protein: CAWNEGGWTGALAEGFTDTQYF
CDR3 DNA: TGTGCCTGGAATGAAGGAGGGTGGACAGGCGCGTTAGCGGAGGGATTTACAGATACGCAGTATTTT

V gene: TRBV7-9
clone size: -
D gene: -
J gene: TRBJ2-1
CDR3 protein: CASSHKQVSYNEQFF
CDR3 DNA: TGTGCCAGCAGCCATAAACAGGTCTCCTACAATGAGCAGTTCTTC

V gene: TRBV27
clone size: once
D gene: TRBD2
J gene: TRBJ2-5
CDR3 protein: CASSSLGGSPETQYF
CDR3 DNA: TGTGCCAGCAGTTCCCTAGGCGGGAGCCCAGAGACCCAGTACTTC

V gene: TRBV6-4
clone size: -
D gene: TRBD2
J gene: TRBJ2-2
CDR3 protein: CASSAGLAGALANTGELFF
CDR3 DNA: TGTGCCAGCAGCGCGGGTTTAGCGGGAGCCCTTGCAAACACCGGGGAGCTGTTTTTT

V gene: TRBV5-1
clone size: -
D gene: TRBD2
J gene: TRBJ2-1
CDR3 protein: CASSLEPSGRHNEQFF
CDR3 DNA: TGCGCCAGCAGCTTGGAACCTAGCGGGAGGCACAATGAGCAGTTCTTC

V gene: TRBV4-3
clone size: -
D gene: TRBD1
J gene: TRBJ1-4
CDR3 protein: CASSQQTGTGYEKLFF
CDR3 DNA: TGCGCCAGCAGCCAACAAACCGGGACAGGGTATGAAAAACTGTTTTTT

V gene: TRBV7-6
clone size: -
D gene: TRBD1
J gene: TRBJ2-3
CDR3 protein: CASSSTRDRLQGDTQYF
CDR3 DNA: TGTGCCAGCAGCTCTACCCGGGACAGGCTCCAGGGGGATACGCAGTATTTT

V gene: TRBV29-1
clone size: -
D gene: TRBD2
J gene: TRBJ2-3
CDR3 protein: CSVEYGGGPTDTQYF
CDR3 DNA: TGCAGCGTTGAATACGGGGGAGGGCCGACAGATACGCAGTATTTT

V gene: TRBV5-1
clone size: -
D gene: TRBD2
J gene: TRBJ2-5
CDR3 protein: CASSLELAEETQYF
CDR3 DNA: TGCGCCAGCAGCTTGGAGCTAGCGGAAGAGACCCAGTACTTC

V gene: TRBV30
clone size: few
D gene: TRBD1
J gene: TRBJ2-4
CDR3 protein: CAWSVAHGWTGAAAKNIQYF
CDR3 DNA: TGTGCCTGGAGTGTAGCCCACGGGTGGACAGGGGCCGCAGCCAAAAACATTCAGTACTTC

V gene: TRBV5-1
clone size: -
D gene: TRBD1
J gene: TRBJ1-1
CDR3 protein: CASSQRPQGAHTEAFF
CDR3 DNA: TGCGCCAGCAGCCAAAGACCACAGGGGGCCCACACTGAAGCTTTCTTT

V gene: TRBV19
clone size: once
D gene: -
J gene: TRBJ1-2
CDR3 protein: CASSIPGRAYGYTF
CDR3 DNA: TGTGCCAGTAGTATCCCCGGGAGGGCGTATGGCTACACCTTC

V gene: TRBV30
clone size: -
D gene: TRBD1
J gene: TRBJ2-7
CDR3 protein: CAWSPNRGNEQYF
CDR3 DNA: TGTGCCTGGAGTCCAAACAGGGGCAACGAGCAGTACTTC

V gene: TRBV14
clone size: -
D gene: -
J gene: TRBJ1-1
CDR3 protein: CASSQDQGMNTEAFF
CDR3 DNA: TGTGCCAGCAGCCAAGATCAGGGGATGAACACTGAAGCTTTCTTT

V gene: TRBV18
clone size: -
D gene: TRBD2
J gene: TRBJ2-1
CDR3 protein: CASSPRLAGVGYNEQFF
CDR3 DNA: TGTGCCAGCTCCCCACGACTAGCGGGAGTGGGGTACAATGAGCAGTTCTTC

V gene: TRBV19
clone size: -
D gene: -
J gene: TRBJ2-3
CDR3 protein: CASSIEGGAGDTQYF
CDR3 DNA: TGTGCCAGTAGTATAGAGGGGGGAGCGGGAGATACGCAGTATTTT

V gene: TRBV4-3
clone size: -
D gene: TRBD2
J gene: TRBJ2-2
CDR3 protein: CASSRFVLAGTHTGELFF
CDR3 DNA: TGCGCCAGCAGCCGATTTGTACTAGCGGGAACTCACACCGGGGAGCTGTTTTTT

V gene: TRBV27
clone size: -
D gene: -
J gene: TRBJ2-5
CDR3 protein: CASSPPKTQYF
CDR3 DNA: TGTGCCAGCAGTCCCCCAAAGACCCAGTACTTC

V gene: TRBV15
clone size: once
D gene: TRBD1
J gene: TRBJ2-2
CDR3 protein: CATSAPGQGASTGELFF
CDR3 DNA: TGTGCCACCAGCGCACCGGGACAGGGGGCGAGCACCGGGGAGCTGTTTTTT